Reported below is one T cell receptor (beta chain). Its antigen is not known. Here immunoSEQ multiplex PCR was the method, and the copy in TCRdb shows in-frame clones only, minus some. The table lists roughly 56,000 clones, 70% to 90% of them singletons. The sample originates from a study of OX40 agonist ivuxolimab in advanced cancers. In the study overall: Dose-escalation cases comprised hepatocellular carcinoma, melanoma, renal cell or head and neck cancer. The eligibility criteria allowed prior anti-PD-1, anti-PD-L1 or anti-CTLA-4 therapy, and around 38% had some. Study-wide results and caveats: Relative to CD4+, CD8+ T cells held more expanded clones on average. Nonresponders, in some cases, also had low normalized T-cell clonal expansion.

CDR1 and CDR2 (germline): SGHNT, YENEEA. Between the trimmed V and J ends, which lost 0 bases and 2 bases, there was a span of 12 bases. CDR3 size: 16 residues. Here the sequenced sample was CD4+ or CD8+ T cells sorted from blood, taken in a trial of the OX40 agonist ivuxolimab. The sequence was collected from an adult with an advanced solid tumor such as melanoma, head and neck, liver or kidney cancer. This chain links TRBV11-3 with TRBJ2-3, with D tentatively TRBD2 (6 bases). The chain's CDR3 is CASSLEGTRPTDTQYF. The CDR3 DNA is TGTGCCAGCAGCTTAGAAGGGACTCGCCCCACAGATACGCAGTATTTT.